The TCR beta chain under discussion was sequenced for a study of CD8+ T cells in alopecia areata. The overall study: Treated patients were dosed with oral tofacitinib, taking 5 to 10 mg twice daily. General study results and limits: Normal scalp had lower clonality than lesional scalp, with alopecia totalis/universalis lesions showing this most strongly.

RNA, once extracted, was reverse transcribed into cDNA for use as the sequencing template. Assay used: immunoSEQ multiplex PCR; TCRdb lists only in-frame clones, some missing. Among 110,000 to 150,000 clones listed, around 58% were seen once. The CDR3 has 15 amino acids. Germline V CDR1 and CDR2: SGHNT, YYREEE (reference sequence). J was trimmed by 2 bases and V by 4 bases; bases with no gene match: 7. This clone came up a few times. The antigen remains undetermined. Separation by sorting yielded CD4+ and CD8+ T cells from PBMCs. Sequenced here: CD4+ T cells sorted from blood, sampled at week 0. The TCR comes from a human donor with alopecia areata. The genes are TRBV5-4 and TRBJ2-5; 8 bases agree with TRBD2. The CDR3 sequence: CASSHEAGEQETQYF. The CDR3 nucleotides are TGTGCCAGCAGCCATGAAGCGGGGGAGCAAGAGACCCAGTACTTC.